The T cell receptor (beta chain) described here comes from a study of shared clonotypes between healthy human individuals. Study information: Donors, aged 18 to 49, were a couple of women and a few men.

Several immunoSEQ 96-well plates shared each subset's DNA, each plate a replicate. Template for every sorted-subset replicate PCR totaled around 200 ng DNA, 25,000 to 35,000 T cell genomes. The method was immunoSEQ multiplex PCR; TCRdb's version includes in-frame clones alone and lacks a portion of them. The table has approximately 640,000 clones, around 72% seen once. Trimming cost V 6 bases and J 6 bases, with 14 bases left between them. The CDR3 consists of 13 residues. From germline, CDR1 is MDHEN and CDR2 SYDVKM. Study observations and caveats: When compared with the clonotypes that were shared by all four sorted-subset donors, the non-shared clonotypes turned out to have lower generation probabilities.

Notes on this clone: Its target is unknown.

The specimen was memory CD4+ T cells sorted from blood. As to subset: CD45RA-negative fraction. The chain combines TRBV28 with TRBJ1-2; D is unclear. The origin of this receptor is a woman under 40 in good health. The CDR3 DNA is TGTGCCAGCAGGGAGAGGGAAGCGAATGGCTACACCTTC. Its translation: CASREREANGYTF.